This paragraph covers one TCR beta chain sequence. Its matching antigen is unknown. Researchers ran the PCR with 60 Vbeta and 13 Jbeta primers. Generated by immunoSEQ multiplex PCR, the TCRdb table keeps only in-frame clones and is missing some. The repertoire holds about 140,000 clones, with less than 85% as singletons. Per the germline V gene, CDR1 is GTSNPN and CDR2 is SVGIG (reference sequence). V lost 5 bases to trimming and J lost 8 bases; unmatched junction nucleotides: 10. The CDR3 spans 13 residues. This sample stems from a study of cytomegalovirus exposure and HLA in healthy donors. Study-wide findings and caveats: Most TCR sequences showed up rarely, but some public TCRs showed up in many donors. Later analysis identified about 17,000 TCR beta sequences associated with HLA alleles, using a false discovery rate threshold of 0.05.

This chain connects TRBV30 to TRBJ1-2; TRBD1 matches at 8 bases. The sample comprised PBMCs. This receptor was identified in a woman in her forties or fifties in good health and CMV-seropositive. CDR3 amino acids: CAWGEQGVEGYTF. Written as DNA, the CDR3 is TGTGCCTGGGGGGAACAGGGGGTCGAAGGCTACACCTTC.